This note documents a single T cell receptor beta chain sequence. The data were obtained in a study of blood T cell repertoires in COVID-19. About the research overall: PBMCs, B-cell-depleted T cells, or T cells were the source of the cDNA or gDNA that made up the material.

In the original processing: Reference gene primers were amplified, and this amplification served to estimate nucleated cell counts. Profiling relied on immunoSEQ multiplex PCR, and the TCRdb table lists in-frame clones only, not all of them. The V and J calls and clone size are taken from that table; D and trimming were inferred from the DNA. The sample holds 150,000 to 170,000 clones, around 83% seen once. Germline CDR1 is SGHAT and CDR2 is FQNNGV. Trimming took off 6 bases at V and 4 bases at J, with 12 bases between the two ends. This CDR3 region has 14 residues. Recruited during active infection, patients (from Seattle) were subsequently followed longitudinally.

The chain employs TRBV11-2 and TRBJ1-4, with no clear D. The specimen sequenced was peripheral blood. The sequence was collected from an older woman with COVID-19, enrolled during active disease. This CDR3 reads CASSPGTLNEKLFF. The CDR3 DNA reads TGTGCCAGCAGTCCGGGTACACTTAATGAAAAACTGTTTTTT.